This record looks at one T cell receptor (beta chain) sequence and its context. The data derive from a study of identical twins. Template switching (which added a universal primer site) was used, and cDNA carried unique molecular identifiers. TCRdb processed the 5' RACE reads anew with MiXCR; each CDR3 protein has one entry. This sample carries some 300,000 distinct CDR3 sequences, approximately 13% of them seen once, and the ten largest clones take approximately 7.6%. Looked up from germline, CDR1 is MNHEY and CDR2 is SMNVEV (reference sequence). CDR3 length equals 13 residues. These same data were also listed under a study on yellow fever vaccine responses in identical twins.

Material for sequencing was CD8+ T cells sorted from blood. This clonotype was obtained from a woman under 30 in good health. The V call is TRBV27, the J call TRBJ1-1; D is uncertain. This CDR3 is CGDREGRRTEAFF. DNA of the CDR3: TGTGGAGATCGGGAGGGAAGGAGAACTGAAGCTTTCTTT.